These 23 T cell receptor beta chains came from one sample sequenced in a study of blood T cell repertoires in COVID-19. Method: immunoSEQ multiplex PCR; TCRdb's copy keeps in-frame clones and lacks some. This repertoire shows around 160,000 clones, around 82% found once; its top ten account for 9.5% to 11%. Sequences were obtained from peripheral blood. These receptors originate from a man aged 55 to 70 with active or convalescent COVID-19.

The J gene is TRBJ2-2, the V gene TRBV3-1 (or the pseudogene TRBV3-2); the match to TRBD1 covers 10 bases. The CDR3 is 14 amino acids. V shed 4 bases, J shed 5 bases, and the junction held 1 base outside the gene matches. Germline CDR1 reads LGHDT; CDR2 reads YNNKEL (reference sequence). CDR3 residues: CASSRQGATGELFF. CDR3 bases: TGTGCCAGCAGCCGACAGGGGGCTACCGGGGAGCTGTTTTTT.

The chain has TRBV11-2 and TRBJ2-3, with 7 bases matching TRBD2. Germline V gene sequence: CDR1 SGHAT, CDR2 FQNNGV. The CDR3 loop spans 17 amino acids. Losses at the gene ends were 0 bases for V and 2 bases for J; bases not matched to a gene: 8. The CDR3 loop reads CASSLDLLAGHTDTQYF. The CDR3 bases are TGTGCCAGCAGCTTAGATCTCTTAGCGGGTCACACAGATACGCAGTATTTT.

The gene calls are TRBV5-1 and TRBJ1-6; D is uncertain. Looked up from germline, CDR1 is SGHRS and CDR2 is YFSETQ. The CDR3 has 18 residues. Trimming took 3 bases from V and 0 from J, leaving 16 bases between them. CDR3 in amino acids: CASSWAAFGSSYNSPLHF. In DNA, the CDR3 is TGCGCCAGCAGCTGGGCAGCGTTTGGGAGCTCCTATAATTCACCCCTCCACTTT.

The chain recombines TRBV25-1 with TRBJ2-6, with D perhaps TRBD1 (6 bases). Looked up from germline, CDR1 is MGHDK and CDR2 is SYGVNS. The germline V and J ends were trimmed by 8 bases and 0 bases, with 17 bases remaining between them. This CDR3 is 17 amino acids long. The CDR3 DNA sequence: TGTGCCAGCCGTCCTGGGGGCCCCAACTCTGGGGCCAACGTCCTGACTTTC. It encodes CASRPGGPNSGANVLTF.

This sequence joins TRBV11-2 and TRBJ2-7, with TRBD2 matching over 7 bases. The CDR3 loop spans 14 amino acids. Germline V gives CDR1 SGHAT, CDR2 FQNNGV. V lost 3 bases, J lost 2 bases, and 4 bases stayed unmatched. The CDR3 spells CASSFVAGTYEQYF. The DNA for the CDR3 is TGTGCCAGCAGCTTCGTAGCGGGTACCTACGAGCAGTACTTC. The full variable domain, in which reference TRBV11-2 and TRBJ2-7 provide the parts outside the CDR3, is EAGVAQSPRYKIIEKRQSVAFWCNPISGHATLYWYQQILGQGPKLLIQFQNNGVVDDSQLPKDRFSAERLKGVDSTLKIQPAKLEDSAVYLCASSFVAGTYEQYFGPGTRLTVT.

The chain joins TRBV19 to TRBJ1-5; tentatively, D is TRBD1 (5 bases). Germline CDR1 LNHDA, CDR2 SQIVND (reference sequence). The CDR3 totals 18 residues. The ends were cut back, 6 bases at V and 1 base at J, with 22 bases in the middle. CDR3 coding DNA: TGTGCCAGTAGCCCAACGCCCGGGCAGGGAGGGAGCAATCAGCCCCAGCATTTT. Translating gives CASSPTPGQGGSNQPQHF.

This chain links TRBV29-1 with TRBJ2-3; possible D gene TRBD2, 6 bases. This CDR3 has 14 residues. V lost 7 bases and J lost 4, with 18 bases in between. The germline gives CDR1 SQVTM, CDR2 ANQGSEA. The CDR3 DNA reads TGCAGCGGGAGGGTGCAGCCGGTCTCAGATACGCAGTATTTT. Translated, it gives CSGRVQPVSDTQYF.

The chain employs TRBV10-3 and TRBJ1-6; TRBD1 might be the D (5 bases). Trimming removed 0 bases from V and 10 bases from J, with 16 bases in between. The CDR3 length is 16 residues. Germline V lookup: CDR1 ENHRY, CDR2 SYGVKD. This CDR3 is CAISESSRGSQSPLHF. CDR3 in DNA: TGTGCCATCAGTGAGTCGAGTAGGGGAAGTCAATCACCCCTCCACTTT.

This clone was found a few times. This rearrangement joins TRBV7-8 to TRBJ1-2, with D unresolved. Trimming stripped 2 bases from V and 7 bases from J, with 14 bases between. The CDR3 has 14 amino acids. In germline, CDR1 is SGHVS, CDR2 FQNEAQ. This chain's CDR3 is CASSLSTGSPGYTF. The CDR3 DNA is TGTGCCAGCAGCTTATCTACGGGGTCCCCTGGCTACACCTTC.

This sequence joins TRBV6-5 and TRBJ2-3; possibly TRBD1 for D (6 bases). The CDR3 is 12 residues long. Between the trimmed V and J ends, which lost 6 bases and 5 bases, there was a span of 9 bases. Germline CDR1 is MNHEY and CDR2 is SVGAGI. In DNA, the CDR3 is TGTGCCAGCAGCCGACAGGAAGATACGCAGTATTTT. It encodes CASSRQEDTQYF.

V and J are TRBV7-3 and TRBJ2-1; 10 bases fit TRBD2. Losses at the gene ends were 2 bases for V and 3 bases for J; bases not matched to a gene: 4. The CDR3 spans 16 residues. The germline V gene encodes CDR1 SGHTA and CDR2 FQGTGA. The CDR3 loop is CASSLGASGGYNEQFF. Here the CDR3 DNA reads TGTGCCAGCAGCTTAGGGGCTAGCGGGGGCTACAATGAGCAGTTCTTC.

CDR3 DNA sequence: TGTGCCAGCAGCCGACCGACAGGGCAGGGTGCTTTCTTT. It yields the protein CASSRPTGQGAFF. The chain couples TRBV3-1 (or the pseudogene TRBV3-2) to TRBJ1-1, with 7 bases fitting TRBD1. The V gene end was trimmed by 4 bases and the J gene end by 11 bases; junction bases not matched to a gene: 10. The CDR3 is made up of 13 amino acids. Germline assignment: CDR1 LGHDT and CDR2 YNNKEL (reference sequence).

The CDR3 reads CASSSGTGNTEAFF. CDR3 in DNA: TGTGCCAGCTCATCTGGGACAGGCAACACTGAAGCTTTCTTT. The chain is built from TRBV18 and TRBJ1-1; 8 positions match TRBD1. J gave up 2 bases and V 5 bases, and 4 bases lay outside the gene matches. Looked up from germline, CDR1 is KGHSH and CDR2 is LQKENI. The CDR3 loop spans 14 amino acids.

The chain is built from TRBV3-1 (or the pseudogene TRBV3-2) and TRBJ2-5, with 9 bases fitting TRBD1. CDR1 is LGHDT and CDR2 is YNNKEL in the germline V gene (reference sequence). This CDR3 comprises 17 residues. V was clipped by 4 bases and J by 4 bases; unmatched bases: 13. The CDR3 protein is CASSPLVTGGHRETQYF. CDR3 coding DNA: TGTGCCAGCAGCCCTCTCGTCACAGGGGGCCATCGAGAGACCCAGTACTTC.

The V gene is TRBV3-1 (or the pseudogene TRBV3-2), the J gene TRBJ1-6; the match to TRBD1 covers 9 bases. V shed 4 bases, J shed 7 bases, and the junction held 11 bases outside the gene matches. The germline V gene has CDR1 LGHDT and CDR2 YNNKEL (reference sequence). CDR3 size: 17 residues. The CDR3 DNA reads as TGTGCCAGCAGCCGTGATAATAACAGGGGGCAAAATTCACCCCTCCACTTT. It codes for CASSRDNNRGQNSPLHF.

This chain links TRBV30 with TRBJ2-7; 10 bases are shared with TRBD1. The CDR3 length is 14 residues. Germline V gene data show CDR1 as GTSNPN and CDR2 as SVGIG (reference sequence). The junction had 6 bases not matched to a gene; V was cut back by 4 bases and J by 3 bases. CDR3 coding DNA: TGTGCCTGGACCACCGGGACAGGGGTCTACGAGCAGTACTTC. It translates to CAWTTGTGVYEQYF.

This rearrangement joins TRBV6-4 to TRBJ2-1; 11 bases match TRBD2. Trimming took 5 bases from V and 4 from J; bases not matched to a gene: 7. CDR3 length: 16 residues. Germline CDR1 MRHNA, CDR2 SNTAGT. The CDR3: CASSRGLAGVYNEQFF. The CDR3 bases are TGTGCCAGCAGTCGAGGACTAGCGGGCGTTTACAATGAGCAGTTCTTC.

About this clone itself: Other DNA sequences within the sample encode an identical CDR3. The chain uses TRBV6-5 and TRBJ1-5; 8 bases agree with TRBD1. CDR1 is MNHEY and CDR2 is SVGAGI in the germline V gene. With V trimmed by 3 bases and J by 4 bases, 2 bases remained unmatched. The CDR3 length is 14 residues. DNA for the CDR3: TGTGCCAGCAGTTATGACAGGGGAAATCAGCCCCAGCATTTT. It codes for CASSYDRGNQPQHF.

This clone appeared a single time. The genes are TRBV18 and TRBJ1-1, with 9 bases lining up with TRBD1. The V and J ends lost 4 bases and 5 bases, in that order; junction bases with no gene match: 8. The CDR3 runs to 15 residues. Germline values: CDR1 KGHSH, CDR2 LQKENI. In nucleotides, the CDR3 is TGTGCCAGCTCACGGGAACGACAGGGGGTGACTGAAGCTTTCTTT. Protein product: CASSRERQGVTEAFF.

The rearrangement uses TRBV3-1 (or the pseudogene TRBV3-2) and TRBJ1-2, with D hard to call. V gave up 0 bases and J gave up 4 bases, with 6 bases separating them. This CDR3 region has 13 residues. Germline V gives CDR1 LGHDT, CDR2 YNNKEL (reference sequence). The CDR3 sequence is CASSQDRGYGYTF. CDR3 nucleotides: TGTGCCAGCAGCCAAGATCGAGGCTATGGCTACACCTTC.

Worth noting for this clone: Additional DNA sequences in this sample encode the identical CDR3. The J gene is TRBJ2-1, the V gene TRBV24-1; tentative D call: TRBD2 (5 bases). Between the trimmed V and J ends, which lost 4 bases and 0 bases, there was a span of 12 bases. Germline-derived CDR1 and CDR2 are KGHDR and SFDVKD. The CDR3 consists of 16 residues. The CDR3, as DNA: TGTGCCACCAGTGACCCCAGCGGAAGCTCCTACAATGAGCAGTTCTTC. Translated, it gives CATSDPSGSSYNEQFF.

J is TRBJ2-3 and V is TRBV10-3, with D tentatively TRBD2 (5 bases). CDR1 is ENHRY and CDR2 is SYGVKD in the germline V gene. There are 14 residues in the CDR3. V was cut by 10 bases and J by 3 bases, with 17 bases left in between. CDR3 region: CATAPWGETDTQYF. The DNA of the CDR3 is TGTGCCACCGCTCCTTGGGGAGAAACAGATACGCAGTATTTT.

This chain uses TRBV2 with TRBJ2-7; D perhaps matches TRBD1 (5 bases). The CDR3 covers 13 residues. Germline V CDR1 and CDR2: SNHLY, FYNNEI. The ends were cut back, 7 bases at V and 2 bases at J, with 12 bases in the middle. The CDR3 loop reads CASNQGFPYEQYF. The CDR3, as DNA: TGTGCCAGCAACCAGGGTTTCCCCTACGAGCAGTACTTC. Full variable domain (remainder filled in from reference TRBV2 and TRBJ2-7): EPEVTQTPSHQVTQMGQEVILRCVPISNHLYFYWYRQILGQKVEFLVSFYNNEISEKSEIFDDQFSVERPDGSNFTLKIRSTKLEDSAMYFCASNQGFPYEQYFGPGTRLTVT.